The present entry profiles one T cell receptor (beta chain) with its context. The antigen is undetermined. The donors were part of the approximately 120-subject validation cohort, which stood apart from the roughly 640-subject first cohort. J was trimmed by 5 bases and V by 8 bases; bases with no gene match: 5. CDR1 and CDR2 (germline): MNHNY, SVGAGI (reference sequence). The CDR3 runs to 13 residues. This sample is part of a study of cytomegalovirus exposure and HLA in healthy donors. Study details: The approximately 130 validation repertoires matched the approximately 670 first-cohort repertoires in platform, a later analysis reported. Study outcomes and limitations: TCR beta chains numbering some 150 were designated cytomegalovirus-associated. A few chains tied to CMV proved CMV antigen-specific in vitro.

The table came from immunoSEQ multiplex PCR; TCRdb's copy has only in-frame clones and leaves some out. The repertoire consists of about 120,000 clones, with over 85% occurring once and the leading ten covering roughly 2%. The gene calls are TRBV6-6 and TRBJ2-1, with 8 bases fitting TRBD2. This clonotype was obtained from a woman aged 18-29 years in good health and CMV-seronegative. The source material was PBMCs. CDR3 nucleotides: TGTGCCAGCCGGGCGGGGGGAAACAATGAGCAGTTCTTC. It specifies CASRAGGNNEQFF.